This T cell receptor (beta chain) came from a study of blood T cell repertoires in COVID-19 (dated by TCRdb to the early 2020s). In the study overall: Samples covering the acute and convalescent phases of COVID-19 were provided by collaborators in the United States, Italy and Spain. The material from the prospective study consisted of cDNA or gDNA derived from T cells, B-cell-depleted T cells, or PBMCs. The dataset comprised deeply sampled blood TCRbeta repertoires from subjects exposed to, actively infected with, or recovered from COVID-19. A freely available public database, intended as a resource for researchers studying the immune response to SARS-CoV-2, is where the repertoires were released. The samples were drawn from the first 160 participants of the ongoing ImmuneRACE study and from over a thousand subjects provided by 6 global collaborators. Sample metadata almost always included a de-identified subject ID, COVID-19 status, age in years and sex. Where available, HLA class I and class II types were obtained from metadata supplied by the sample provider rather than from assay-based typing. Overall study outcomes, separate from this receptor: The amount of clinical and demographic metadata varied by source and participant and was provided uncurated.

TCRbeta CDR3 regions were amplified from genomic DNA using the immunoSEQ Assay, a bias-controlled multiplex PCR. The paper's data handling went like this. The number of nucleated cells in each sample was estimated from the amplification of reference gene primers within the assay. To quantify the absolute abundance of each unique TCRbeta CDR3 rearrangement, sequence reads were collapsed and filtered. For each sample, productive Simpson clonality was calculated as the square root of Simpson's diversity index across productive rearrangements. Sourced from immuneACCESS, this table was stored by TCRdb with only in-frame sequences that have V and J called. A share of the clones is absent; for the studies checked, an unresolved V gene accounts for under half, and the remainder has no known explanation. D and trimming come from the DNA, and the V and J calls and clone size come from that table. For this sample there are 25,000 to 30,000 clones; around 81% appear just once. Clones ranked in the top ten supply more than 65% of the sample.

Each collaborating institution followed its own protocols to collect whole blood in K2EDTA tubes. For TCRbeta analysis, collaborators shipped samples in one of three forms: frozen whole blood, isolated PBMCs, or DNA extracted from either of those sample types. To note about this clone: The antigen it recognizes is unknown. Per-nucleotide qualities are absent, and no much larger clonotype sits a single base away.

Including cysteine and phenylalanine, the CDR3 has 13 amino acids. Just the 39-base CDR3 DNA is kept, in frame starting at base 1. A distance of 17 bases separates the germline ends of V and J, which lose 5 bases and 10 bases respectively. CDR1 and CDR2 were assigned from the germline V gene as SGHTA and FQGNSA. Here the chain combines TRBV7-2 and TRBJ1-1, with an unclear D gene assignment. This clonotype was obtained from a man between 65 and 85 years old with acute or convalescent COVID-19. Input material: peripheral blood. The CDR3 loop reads CASSPRFRGTAFF. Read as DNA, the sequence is TGTGCCAGCAGCCCGCGTTTTCGGGGTACAGCTTTCTTT.